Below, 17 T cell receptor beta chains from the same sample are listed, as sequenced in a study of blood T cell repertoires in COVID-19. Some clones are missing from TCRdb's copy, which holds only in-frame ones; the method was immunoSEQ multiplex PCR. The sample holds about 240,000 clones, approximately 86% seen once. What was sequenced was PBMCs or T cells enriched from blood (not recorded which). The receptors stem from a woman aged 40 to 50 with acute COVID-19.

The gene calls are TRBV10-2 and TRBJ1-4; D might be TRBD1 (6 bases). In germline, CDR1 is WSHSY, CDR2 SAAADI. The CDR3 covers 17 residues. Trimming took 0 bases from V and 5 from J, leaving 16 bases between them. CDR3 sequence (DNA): TGCGCCAGCAGTGAGTCGACAGGACGCGGGGGGAATGAAAAACTGTTTTTT. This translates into CASSESTGRGGNEKLFF.

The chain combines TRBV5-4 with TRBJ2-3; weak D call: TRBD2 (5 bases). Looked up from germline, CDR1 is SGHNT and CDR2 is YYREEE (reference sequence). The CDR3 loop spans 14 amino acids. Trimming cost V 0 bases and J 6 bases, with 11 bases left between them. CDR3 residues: CASSLGGPGDTQYF. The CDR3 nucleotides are TGTGCCAGCAGCTTGGGAGGTCCGGGGGATACGCAGTATTTT.

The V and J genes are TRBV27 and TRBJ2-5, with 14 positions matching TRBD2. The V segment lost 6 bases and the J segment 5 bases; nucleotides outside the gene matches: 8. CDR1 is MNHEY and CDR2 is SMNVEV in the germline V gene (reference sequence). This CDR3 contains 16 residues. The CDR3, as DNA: TGTGCCAGCAGAGGACTAGCGGGAGGACGGGAGGAGACCCAGTACTTC. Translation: CASRGLAGGREETQYF.

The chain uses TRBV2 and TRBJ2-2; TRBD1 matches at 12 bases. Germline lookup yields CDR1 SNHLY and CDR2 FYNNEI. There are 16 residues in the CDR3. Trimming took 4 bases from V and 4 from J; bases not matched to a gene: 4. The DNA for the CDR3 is TGTGCCAGCAGTGGGGACAGGGGGCGTGGCACCGGGGAGCTGTTTTTT. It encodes CASSGDRGRGTGELFF.

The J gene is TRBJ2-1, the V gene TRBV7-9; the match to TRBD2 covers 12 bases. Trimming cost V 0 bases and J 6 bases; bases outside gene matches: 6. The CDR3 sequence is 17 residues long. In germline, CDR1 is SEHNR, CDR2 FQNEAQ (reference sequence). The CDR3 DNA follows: TGTGCCAGCAGCTTAGCCCTGAGGACTAGCGGGGTCAATGAGCAGTTCTTC. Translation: CASSLALRTSGVNEQFF.

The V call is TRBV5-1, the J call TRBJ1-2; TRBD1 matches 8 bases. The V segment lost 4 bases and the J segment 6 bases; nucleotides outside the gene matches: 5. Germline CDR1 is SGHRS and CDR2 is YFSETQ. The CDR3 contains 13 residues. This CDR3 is CASSLTGANGYTF. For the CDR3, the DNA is TGCGCCAGCAGCCTGACAGGGGCCAATGGCTACACCTTC.

The CDR3 nucleotides are TGTGCAAGTCGCTTAATATTGGACAGGGACAACTACGAGCAGTACTTC. Translated, it gives CASRLILDRDNYEQYF. The chain links TRBV12-2 to TRBJ2-7; the D segment call TRBD1 is taken from the table without a DNA check. TRBV12-2 is recorded as a pseudogene. CDR3 length: 16 residues.

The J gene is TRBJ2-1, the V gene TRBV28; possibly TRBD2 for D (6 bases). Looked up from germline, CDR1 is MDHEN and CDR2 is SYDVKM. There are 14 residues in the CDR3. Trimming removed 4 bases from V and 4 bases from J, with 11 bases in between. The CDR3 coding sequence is TGTGCCAGCAGTTCCGCGGGAAAATACAATGAGCAGTTCTTC. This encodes CASSSAGKYNEQFF.

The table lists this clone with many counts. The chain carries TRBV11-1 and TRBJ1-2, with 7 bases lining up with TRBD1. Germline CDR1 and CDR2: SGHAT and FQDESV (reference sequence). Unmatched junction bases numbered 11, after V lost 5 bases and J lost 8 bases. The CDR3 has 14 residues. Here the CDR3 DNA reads TGTGCCAGCAGCCAGTCCGTGAGGGGGCAAGGCTACACCTTC. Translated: CASSQSVRGQGYTF.

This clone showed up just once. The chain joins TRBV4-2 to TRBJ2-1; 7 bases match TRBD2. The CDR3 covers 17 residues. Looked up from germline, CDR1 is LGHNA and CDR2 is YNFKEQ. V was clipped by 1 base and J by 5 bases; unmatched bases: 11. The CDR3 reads CASSQVGGGSRNNEQFF. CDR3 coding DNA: TGTGCCAGCAGCCAAGTGGGTGGCGGGAGTAGGAACAATGAGCAGTTCTTC.

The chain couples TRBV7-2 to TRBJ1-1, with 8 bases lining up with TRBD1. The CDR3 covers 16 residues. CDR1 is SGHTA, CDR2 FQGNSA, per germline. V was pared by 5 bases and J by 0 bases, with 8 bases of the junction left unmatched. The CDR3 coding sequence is TGTGCCAGCAGCGCCATAGGGACAGGATTGAACACTGAAGCTTTCTTT. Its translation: CASSAIGTGLNTEAFF. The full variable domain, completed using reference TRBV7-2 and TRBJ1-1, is GAGVSQSPSNKVTEKGKDVELRCDPISGHTALYWYRQSLGQGLEFLIYFQGNSAPDKSGLPSDRFSAERTGGSVSTLTIQRTQQEDSAVYLCASSAIGTGLNTEAFFGQGTRLTVV.

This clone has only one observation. CDR3 amino acids: CASSATGASGYTF. CDR3 in DNA: TGTGCCAGTAGTGCAACAGGGGCCAGTGGCTACACCTTC. This chain joins TRBV19 and TRBJ1-2; 7 positions agree with TRBD1. Germline V lookup: CDR1 LNHDA, CDR2 SQIVND (reference sequence). V dropped 5 bases and J dropped 7; count of bases not matched to a gene: 7. The CDR3 is 13 amino acids.

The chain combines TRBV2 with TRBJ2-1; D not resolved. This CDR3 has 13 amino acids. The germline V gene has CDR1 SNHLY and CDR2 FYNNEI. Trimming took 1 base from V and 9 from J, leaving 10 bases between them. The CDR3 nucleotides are TGTGCCAGCAGTGAAGGAAGGTGGAGTGAGCAGTTCTTC. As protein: CASSEGRWSEQFF.

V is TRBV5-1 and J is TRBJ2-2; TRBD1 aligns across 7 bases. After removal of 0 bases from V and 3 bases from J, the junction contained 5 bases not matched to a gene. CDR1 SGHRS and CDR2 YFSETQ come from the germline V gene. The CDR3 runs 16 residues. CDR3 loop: CASSLVPGGDTGELFF. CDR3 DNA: TGCGCCAGCAGCTTGGTTCCAGGGGGTGACACCGGGGAGCTGTTTTTT.

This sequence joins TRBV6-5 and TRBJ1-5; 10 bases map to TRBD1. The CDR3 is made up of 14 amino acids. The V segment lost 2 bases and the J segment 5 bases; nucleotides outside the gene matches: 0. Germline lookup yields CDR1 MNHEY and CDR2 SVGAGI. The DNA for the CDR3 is TGTGCCAGCAGTTACGGGACAGGGGATCAGCCCCAGCATTTT. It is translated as CASSYGTGDQPQHF.

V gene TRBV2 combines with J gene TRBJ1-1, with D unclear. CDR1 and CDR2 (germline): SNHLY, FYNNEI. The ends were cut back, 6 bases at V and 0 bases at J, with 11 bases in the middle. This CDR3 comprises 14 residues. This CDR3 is CASRLRSMNTEAFF. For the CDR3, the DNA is TGTGCCAGCAGACTGCGGTCTATGAACACTGAAGCTTTCTTT. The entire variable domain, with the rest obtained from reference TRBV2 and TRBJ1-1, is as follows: EPEVTQTPSHQVTQMGQEVILRCVPISNHLYFYWYRQILGQKVEFLVSFYNNEISEKSEIFDDQFSVERPDGSNFTLKIRSTKLEDSAMYFCASRLRSMNTEAFFGQGTRLTVV.

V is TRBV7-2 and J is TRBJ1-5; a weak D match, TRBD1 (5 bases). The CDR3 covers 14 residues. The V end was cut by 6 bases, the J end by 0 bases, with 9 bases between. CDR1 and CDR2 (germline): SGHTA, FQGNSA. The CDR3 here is CASSRQLSNQPQHF. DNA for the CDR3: TGTGCCAGCAGTCGACAGCTTAGCAATCAGCCCCAGCATTTT. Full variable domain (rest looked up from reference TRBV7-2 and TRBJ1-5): GAGVSQSPSNKVTEKGKDVELRCDPISGHTALYWYRQSLGQGLEFLIYFQGNSAPDKSGLPSDRFSAERTGGSVSTLTIQRTQQEDSAVYLCASSRQLSNQPQHFGDGTRLSIL.